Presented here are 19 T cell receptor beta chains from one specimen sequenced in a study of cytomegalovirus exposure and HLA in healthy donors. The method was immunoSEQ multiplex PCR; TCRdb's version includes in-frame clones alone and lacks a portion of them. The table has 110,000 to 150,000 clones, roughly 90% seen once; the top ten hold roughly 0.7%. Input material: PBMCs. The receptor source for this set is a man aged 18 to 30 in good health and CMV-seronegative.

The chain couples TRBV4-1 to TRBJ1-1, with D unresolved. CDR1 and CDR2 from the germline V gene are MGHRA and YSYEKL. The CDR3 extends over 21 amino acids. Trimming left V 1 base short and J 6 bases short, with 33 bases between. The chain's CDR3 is CASSQGFWPRFLLREDSEAFF. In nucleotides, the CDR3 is TGCGCCAGCAGCCAAGGATTCTGGCCGAGGTTTTTACTCCGGGAGGATTCTGAAGCTTTCTTT.

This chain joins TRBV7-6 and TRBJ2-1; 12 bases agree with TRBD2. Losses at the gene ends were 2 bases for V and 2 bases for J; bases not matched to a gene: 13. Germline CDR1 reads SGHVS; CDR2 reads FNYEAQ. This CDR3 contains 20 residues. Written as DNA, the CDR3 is TGTGCCAGCAGCTTATATCTCGGCCTAGCGGGAGGGCCAACCTACAATGAGCAGTTCTTC. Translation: CASSLYLGLAGGPTYNEQFF.

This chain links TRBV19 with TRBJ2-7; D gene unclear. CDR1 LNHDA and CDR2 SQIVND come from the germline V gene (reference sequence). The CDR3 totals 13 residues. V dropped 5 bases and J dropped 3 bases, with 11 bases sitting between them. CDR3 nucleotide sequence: TGTGCCAGTAGTCCTCACTTGATCTACGAGCAGTACTTC. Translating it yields CASSPHLIYEQYF.

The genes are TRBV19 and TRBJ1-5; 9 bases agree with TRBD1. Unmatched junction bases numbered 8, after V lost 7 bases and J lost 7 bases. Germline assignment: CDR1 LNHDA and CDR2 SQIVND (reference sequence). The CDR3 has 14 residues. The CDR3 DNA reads TGTGCCAGTAAGAATCCGGGACAGGGCCAGCCCCAGCATTTT. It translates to CASKNPGQGQPQHF.

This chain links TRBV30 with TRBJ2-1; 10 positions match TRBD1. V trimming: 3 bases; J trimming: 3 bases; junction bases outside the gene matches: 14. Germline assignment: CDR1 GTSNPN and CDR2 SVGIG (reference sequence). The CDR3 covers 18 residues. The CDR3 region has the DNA TGTGCCTGGAGGTTACGGACAGGGGGTCATTTACTCTACAATGAGCAGTTCTTC. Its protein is CAWRLRTGGHLLYNEQFF.

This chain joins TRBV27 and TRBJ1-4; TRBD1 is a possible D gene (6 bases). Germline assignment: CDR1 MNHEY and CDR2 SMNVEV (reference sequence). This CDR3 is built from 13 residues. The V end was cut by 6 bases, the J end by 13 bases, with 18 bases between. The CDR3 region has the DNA TGTGCCAGCAGCCCCCAACCGGGCAGGGGACTGTTTTTT. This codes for CASSPQPGRGLFF.

The CDR3 protein is CASSLVGGAGNQPQHF. CDR3 DNA sequence: TGTGCCAGCAGCTTAGTTGGGGGCGCGGGCAATCAGCCCCAGCATTTT. The chain recombines TRBV7-2 with TRBJ1-5; D perhaps matches TRBD1 (6 bases). Germline V gene lookup returns CDR1 SGHTA and CDR2 FQGNSA. The CDR3 extends over 16 amino acids. V lost 1 base and J 2 bases, leaving 12 bases between the germline ends.

The CDR3 nucleotides read TGTGCCAGCAGGGGAGGGACAGGGGGGAATCAGCCCCAGCATTTT. Translation gives CASRGGTGGNQPQHF. This chain uses TRBV27 with TRBJ1-5, with 11 bases fitting TRBD1. The length of the CDR3 is 15 residues. Germline CDR1 MNHEY, CDR2 SMNVEV (reference sequence). The trim removed 6 bases at V and 4 bases at J, leaving 5 bases unmatched.

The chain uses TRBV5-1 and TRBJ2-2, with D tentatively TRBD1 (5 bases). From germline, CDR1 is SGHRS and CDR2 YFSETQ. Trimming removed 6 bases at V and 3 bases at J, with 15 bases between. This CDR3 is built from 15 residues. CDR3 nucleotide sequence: TGCGCCAGCAAGGTGGGGCAGGGCGACACCGGGGAGCTGTTTTTT. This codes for CASKVGQGDTGELFF.

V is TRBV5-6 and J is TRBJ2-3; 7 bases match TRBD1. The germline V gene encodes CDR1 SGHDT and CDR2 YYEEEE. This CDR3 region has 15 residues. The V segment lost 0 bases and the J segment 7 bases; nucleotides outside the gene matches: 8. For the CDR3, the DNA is TGTGCCAGCAGCTTGGGGACAGGTCGCTTATATACGCAGTATTTT. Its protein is CASSLGTGRLYTQYF.

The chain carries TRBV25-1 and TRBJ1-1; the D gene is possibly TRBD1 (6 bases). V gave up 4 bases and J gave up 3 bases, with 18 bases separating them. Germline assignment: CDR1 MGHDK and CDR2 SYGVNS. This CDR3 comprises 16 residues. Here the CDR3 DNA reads TGTGCCAGCAGTGGTAACCGGGACACTTTCGACACTGAAGCTTTCTTT. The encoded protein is CASSGNRDTFDTEAFF.

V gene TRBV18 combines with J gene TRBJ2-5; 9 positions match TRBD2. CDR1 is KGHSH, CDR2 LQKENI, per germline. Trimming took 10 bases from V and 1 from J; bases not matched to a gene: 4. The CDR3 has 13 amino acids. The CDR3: CATLAGIQETQYF. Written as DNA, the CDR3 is TGTGCCACCCTAGCGGGAATCCAAGAGACCCAGTACTTC.

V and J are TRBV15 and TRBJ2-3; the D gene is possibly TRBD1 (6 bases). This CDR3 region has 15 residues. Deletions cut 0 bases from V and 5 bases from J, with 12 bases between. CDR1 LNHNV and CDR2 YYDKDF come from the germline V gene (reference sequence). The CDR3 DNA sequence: TGTGCCACCAGCAGAGATAGGGCAGGGGTAGATACGCAGTATTTT. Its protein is CATSRDRAGVDTQYF.

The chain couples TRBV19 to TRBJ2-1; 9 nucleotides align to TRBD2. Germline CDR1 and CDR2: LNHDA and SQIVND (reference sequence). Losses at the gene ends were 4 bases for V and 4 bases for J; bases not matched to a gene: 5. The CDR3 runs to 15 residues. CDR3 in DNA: TGTGCCAGTAGTAGTCTAGCGGGACGTTACAATGAGCAGTTCTTC. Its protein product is CASSSLAGRYNEQFF.

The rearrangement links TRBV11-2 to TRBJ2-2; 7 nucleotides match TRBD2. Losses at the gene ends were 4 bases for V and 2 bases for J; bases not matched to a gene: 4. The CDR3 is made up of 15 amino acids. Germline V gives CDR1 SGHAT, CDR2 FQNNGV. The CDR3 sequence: CASSSGTINTGELFF. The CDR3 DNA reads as TGTGCCAGCAGCTCCGGGACTATAAACACCGGGGAGCTGTTTTTT.

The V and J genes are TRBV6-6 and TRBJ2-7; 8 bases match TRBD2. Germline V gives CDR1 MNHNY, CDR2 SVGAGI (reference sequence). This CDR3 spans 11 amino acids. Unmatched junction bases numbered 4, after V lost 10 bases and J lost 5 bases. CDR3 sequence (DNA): TGTGCCACCTCACTAGCGGACGAGCAGTACTTC. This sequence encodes CATSLADEQYF.

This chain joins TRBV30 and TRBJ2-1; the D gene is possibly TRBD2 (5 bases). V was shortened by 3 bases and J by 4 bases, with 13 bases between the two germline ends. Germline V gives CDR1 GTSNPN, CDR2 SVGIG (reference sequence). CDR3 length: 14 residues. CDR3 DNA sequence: TGTGCCTGGAGCCTCAAGGACTCGTACAATGAGCAGTTCTTC. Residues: CAWSLKDSYNEQFF.

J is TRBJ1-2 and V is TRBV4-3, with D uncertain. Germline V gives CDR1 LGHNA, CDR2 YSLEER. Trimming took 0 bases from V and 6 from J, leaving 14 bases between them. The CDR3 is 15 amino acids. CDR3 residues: CASSQDSTVWNGYTF. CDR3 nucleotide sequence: TGCGCCAGCAGCCAAGATTCAACAGTTTGGAATGGCTACACCTTC.

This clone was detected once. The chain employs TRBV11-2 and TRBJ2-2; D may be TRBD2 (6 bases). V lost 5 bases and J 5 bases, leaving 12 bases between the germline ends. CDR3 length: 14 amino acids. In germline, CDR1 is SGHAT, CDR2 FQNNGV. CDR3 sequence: CASSQRRDTGELFF. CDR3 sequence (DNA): TGTGCCAGCAGCCAACGGAGGGATACCGGGGAGCTGTTTTTT.